This TCR beta chain was found in a study of shared clonotypes between healthy human individuals. Study results and caveats: Naive CD4 clonotype sharing across a handful of donors was around 5%.

Note on this clone: Its antigen is unidentified.

Profiling relied on immunoSEQ multiplex PCR, and the TCRdb table lists in-frame clones only, not all of them. In the table there are around 990,000 clones, around three quarters of which are singletons. Germline values: CDR1 MNHNS, CDR2 SASEGT. V trimming: 5 bases; J trimming: 7 bases; junction bases outside the gene matches: 8. The CDR3 sequence is 14 residues long. The genes are TRBV6-1 and TRBJ2-5, with 9 positions matching TRBD2. The sequence was obtained from a man between 18 and 29 years old in good health. Some clones in this sample may be carry-over from other donors' samples. The sample comprised memory CD4+ T cells from PBMCs. As to subset: CD45RA-negative fraction. The CDR3 bases are TGTGCCAGCAGTCGGACTAGCGAGGTTGGGACCCAGTACTTC. Protein: CASSRTSEVGTQYF.